This T cell receptor (beta chain) was identified during a study of OX40 agonist ivuxolimab in advanced cancers. Trimming removed 2 bases at V and 2 bases at J, with 15 bases between. The CDR3 contains 16 residues. Germline values: CDR1 MNHNY, CDR2 SVGAGI (reference sequence). Only in-frame clones appear in the TCRdb table, and some are missing; sequencing was by immunoSEQ multiplex PCR. In the table there are some 74,000 clones, 91% of which are singletons. This TCR came from an adult with an advanced solid tumor such as melanoma, head and neck, liver or kidney cancer. This specimen consisted of CD4+ or CD8+ T cells sorted from blood, obtained in a trial of the OX40 agonist ivuxolimab. The J gene is TRBJ1-2, the V gene TRBV6-6; TRBD1 is a possible D gene (5 bases). CDR3 region: CASSYTRAALNYGYTF. DNA for the CDR3: TGTGCCAGCAGTTACACCAGGGCGGCCCTAAACTATGGCTACACCTTC.